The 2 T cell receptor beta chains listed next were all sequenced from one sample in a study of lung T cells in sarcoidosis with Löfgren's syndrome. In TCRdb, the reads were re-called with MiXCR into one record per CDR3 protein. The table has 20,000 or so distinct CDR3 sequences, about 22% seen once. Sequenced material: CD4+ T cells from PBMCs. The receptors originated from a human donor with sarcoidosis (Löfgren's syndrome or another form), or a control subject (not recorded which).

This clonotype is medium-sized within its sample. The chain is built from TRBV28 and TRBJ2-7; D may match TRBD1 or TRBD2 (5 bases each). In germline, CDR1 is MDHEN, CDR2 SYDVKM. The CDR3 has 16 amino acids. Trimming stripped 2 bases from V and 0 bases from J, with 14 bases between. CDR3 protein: CASSLVPGTGSYEQYF. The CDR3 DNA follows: TGTGCCAGCAGTTTAGTTCCAGGGACCGGCTCCTACGAGCAGTACTTC.

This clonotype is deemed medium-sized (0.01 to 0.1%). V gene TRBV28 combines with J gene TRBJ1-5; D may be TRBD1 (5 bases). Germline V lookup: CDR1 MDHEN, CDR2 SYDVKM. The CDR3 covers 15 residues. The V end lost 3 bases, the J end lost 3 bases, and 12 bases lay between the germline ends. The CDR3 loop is CASSFQGENNQPQHF. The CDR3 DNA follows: TGTGCCAGCAGTTTCCAGGGAGAGAACAATCAGCCCCAGCATTTT.